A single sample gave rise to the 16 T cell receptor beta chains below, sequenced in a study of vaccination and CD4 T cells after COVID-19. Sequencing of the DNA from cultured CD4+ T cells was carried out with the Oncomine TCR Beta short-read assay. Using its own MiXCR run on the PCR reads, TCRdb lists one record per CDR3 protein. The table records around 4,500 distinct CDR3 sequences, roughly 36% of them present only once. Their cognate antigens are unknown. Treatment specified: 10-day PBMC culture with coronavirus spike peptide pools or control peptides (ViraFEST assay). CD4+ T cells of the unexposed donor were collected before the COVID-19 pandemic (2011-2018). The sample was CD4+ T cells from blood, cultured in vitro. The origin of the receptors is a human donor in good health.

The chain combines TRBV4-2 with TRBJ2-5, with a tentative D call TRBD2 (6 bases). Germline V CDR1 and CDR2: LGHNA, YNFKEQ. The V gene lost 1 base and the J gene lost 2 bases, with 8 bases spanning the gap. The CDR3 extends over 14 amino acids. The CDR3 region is CASSQGEVQETQYF. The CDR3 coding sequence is TGTGCCAGCAGCCAAGGGGAGGTTCAAGAGACCCAGTACTTC.

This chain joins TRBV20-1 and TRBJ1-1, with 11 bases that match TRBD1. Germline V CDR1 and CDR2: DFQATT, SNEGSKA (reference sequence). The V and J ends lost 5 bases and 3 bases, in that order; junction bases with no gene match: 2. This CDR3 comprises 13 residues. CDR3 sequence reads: CSAPGQGDTEAFF. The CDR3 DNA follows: TGCAGTGCTCCGGGACAGGGGGACACTGAAGCTTTCTTT.

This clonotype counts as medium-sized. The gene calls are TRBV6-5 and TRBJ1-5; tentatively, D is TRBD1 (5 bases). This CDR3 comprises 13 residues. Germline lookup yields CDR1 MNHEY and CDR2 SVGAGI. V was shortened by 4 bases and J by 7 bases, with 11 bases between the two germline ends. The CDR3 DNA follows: TGTGCCAGCAGTTTAGGGGAGGAACAGCCCCAGCATTTT. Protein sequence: CASSLGEEQPQHF.

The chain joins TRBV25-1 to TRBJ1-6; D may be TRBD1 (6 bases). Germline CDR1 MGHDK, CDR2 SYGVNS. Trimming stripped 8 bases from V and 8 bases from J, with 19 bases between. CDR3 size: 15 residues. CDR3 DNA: TGTGCCAGCGGCCTAACAGGGTTGAGGGATTCACCCCTCCACTTT. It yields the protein CASGLTGLRDSPLHF.

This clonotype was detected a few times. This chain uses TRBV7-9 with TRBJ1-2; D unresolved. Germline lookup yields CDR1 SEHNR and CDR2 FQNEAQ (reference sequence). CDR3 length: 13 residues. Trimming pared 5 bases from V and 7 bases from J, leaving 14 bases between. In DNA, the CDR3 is TGTGCCAGCAGCCTGACTACGGGCGGTGGCTACACCTTC. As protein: CASSLTTGGGYTF.

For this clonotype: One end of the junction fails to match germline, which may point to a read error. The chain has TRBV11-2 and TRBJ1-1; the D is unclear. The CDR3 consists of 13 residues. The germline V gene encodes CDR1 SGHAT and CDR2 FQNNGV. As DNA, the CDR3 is TGTGCCAGCAGCTTAGATAGTCAGACTGCAGCTTTCTTT. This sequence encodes CASSLDSQTAAFF.

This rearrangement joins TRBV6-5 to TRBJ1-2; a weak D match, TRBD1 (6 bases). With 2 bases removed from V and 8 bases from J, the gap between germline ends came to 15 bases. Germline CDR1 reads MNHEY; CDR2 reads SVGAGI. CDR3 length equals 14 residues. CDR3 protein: CASSYATGHRGYTF. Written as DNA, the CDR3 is TGTGCCAGCAGTTACGCTACAGGGCACAGGGGCTACACCTTC.

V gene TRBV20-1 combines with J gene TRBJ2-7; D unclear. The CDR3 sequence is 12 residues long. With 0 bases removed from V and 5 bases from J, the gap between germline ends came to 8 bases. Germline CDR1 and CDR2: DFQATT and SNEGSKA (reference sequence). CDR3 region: CSARDVGDEQYF. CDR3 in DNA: TGCAGTGCTAGAGATGTTGGGGACGAGCAGTACTTC.

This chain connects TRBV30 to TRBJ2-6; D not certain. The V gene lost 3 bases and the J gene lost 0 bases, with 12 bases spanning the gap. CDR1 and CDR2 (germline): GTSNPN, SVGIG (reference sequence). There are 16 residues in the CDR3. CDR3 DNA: TGTGCCTGGAGCCGACTTGGACGCTCTGGGGCCAACGTCCTGACTTTC. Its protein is CAWSRLGRSGANVLTF.

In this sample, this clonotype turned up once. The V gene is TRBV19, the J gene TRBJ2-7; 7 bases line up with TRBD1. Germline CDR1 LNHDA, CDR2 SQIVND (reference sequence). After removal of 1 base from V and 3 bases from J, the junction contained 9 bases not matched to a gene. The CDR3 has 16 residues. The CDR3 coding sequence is TGTGCCAGTAGTATAGTCCGGGACAGTCCTATCTACGAGCAGTACTTC. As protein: CASSIVRDSPIYEQYF. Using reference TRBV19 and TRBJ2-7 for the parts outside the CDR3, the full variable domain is DGGITQSPKYLFRKEGQNVTLSCEQNLNHDAMYWYRQDPGQGLRLIYYSQIVNDFQKGDIAEGYSVSREKKESFPLTVTSAQKNPTAFYLCASSIVRDSPIYEQYFGPGTRLTVT.

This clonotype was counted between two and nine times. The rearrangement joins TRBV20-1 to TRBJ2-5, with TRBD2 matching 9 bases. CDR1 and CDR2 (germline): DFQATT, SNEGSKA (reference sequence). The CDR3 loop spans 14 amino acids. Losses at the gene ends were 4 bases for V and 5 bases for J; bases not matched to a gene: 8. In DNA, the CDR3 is TGCAGTGCTAAAGCGGGGGGTTTAGGTGAGACCCAGTACTTC. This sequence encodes CSAKAGGLGETQYF.

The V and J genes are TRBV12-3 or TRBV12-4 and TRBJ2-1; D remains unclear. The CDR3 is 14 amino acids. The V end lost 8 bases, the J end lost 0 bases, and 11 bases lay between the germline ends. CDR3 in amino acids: CASLSSPSYNEQFF. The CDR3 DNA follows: TGTGCCAGCCTCTCGTCGCCCTCCTACAATGAGCAGTTCTTC.

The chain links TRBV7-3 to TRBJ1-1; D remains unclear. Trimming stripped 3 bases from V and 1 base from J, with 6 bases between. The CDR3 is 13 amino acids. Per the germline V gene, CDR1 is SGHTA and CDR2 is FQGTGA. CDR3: CASSLTPNTEAFF. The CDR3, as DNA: TGTGCCAGCAGCTTGACCCCGAACACTGAAGCTTTCTTT.

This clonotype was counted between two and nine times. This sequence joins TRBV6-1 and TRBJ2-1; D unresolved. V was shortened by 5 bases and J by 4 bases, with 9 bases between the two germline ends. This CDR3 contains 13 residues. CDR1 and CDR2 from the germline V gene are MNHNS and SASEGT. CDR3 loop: CASSLEGYNEQFF. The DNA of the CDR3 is TGTGCCAGCAGTCTAGAAGGATACAATGAGCAGTTCTTC.

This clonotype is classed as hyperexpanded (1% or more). The CDR3: CSVAGTQNAEAFF. The CDR3 DNA is TGCAGCGTAGCCGGGACCCAAAACGCTGAAGCTTTCTTT. V and J are TRBV29-1 and TRBJ1-1, with D possibly matching TRBD1 (5 bases). Germline V lookup: CDR1 SQVTM, CDR2 ANQGSEA. V gave up 6 bases and J gave up 6 bases, with 17 bases separating them. The CDR3 totals 13 residues.

As DNA, the CDR3 is TGTGCCAGCAGTGATGAGGCGGGGGGCTACAATGAGCAGTTCTTC. Translated: CASSDEAGGYNEQFF. V usage is TRBV5-4 and J usage is TRBJ2-1; TRBD2 matches 8 bases. CDR1 is SGHNT, CDR2 YYREEE, per germline (reference sequence). V lost 5 bases and J lost 3; bases outside the gene matches: 7. The CDR3 loop spans 15 amino acids.